These 7 T cell receptor beta chains originate from one sample sequenced in a study of cytotoxic CD8 clonotypes in ibrutinib-treated CLL. Sequencing used immunoSEQ multiplex PCR; TCRdb keeps in-frame clones, though not all of them. The table includes just over 200,000 clones, just under 80% detected once. The starting material was PBMCs, obtained after 12 months of ibrutinib treatment. Source of these receptors: a human donor with chronic lymphocytic leukemia.

The rearrangement joins TRBV10-3 to TRBJ2-5; 15 bases are shared with TRBD2. Germline CDR1 reads ENHRY; CDR2 reads SYGVKD. The CDR3 runs 17 residues. V was pared by 4 bases and J by 2 bases, with 5 bases of the junction left unmatched. Here the CDR3 DNA reads TGTGCCATCAGTGGAGGACTAGCGGGAGGGATGCAAGAGACCCAGTACTTC. This encodes CAISGGLAGGMQETQYF.

The chain employs TRBV6-5 and TRBJ1-5, with 7 bases that match TRBD1. V was pared by 8 bases and J by 3 bases, with 4 bases of the junction left unmatched. The CDR3 is made up of 13 amino acids. The germline V gene has CDR1 MNHEY and CDR2 SVGAGI. The CDR3 DNA reads as TGTGCCAGCGGGACAGCCATCAATCAGCCCCAGCATTTT. This encodes CASGTAINQPQHF.

This sequence joins TRBV5-1 and TRBJ1-6, with a tentative D call TRBD1 (5 bases). Germline lookup yields CDR1 SGHRS and CDR2 YFSETQ. V was pared by 0 bases and J by 10 bases, with 8 bases between. This CDR3 spans 13 amino acids. The DNA of the CDR3 is TGCGCCAGCAGCTTGGATCAGGGCTCACCCCTCCACTTT. Translation gives CASSLDQGSPLHF. Using reference TRBV5-1 and TRBJ1-6 for the parts outside the CDR3, the full variable domain is KAGVTQTPRYLIKTRGQQVTLSCSPISGHRSVSWYQQTPGQGLQFLFEYFSETQRNKGNFPGRFSGRQFSNSRSEMNVSTLELGDSALYLCASSLDQGSPLHFGNGTRLTVT.

V gene TRBV30 combines with J gene TRBJ1-2; 8 bases align to TRBD1. CDR3 length equals 14 residues. The germline gives CDR1 GTSNPN, CDR2 SVGIG (reference sequence). V lost 5 bases and J lost 2; bases outside the gene matches: 7. As DNA, the CDR3 is TGTGCCTGGTTCGACAGGGGATGGAACTATGGCTACACCTTC. Its protein product is CAWFDRGWNYGYTF. The variable domain in full, completed from reference TRBV30 and TRBJ1-2, reads SQTIHQWPATLVQPVGSPLSLECTVEGTSNPNLYWYRQAAGRGLQLLFYSVGIGQISSEVPQNLSASRPQDRQFILSSKKLLLSDSGFYLCAWFDRGWNYGYTFGSGTRLTVV.

This sequence joins TRBV6-1 and TRBJ2-1, with 8 nucleotides matching TRBD1. This CDR3 is built from 14 residues. The J segment lost 7 bases and the V segment lost 4 bases, leaving 6 bases of the junction unmatched. Germline V CDR1 and CDR2: MNHNS, SASEGT. The CDR3 coding sequence is TGTGCCAGCAGTGCGCAGGGGGCAGGGAATGAGCAGTTCTTC. Encoded protein: CASSAQGAGNEQFF.

The sample holds a few counts of this clone. The chain is built from TRBV6-1 and TRBJ2-7; D not resolved. Trimming cost V 0 bases and J 1 base, with 7 bases left between them. Germline V gene data show CDR1 as MNHNS and CDR2 as SASEGT. The length of the CDR3 is 14 residues. The CDR3 here is CASSEAHDSYEQYF. CDR3 in DNA: TGTGCCAGCAGTGAAGCACACGATTCCTACGAGCAGTACTTC.

This clone was seen a handful of times. The V and J genes are TRBV20-1 and TRBJ2-1; TRBD1 is a possible D gene (5 bases). With 3 bases removed from V and 5 bases from J, the gap between germline ends came to 5 bases. The CDR3 consists of 11 residues. Germline lookup yields CDR1 DFQATT and CDR2 SNEGSKA (reference sequence). Here the CDR3 reads CSARDNNEQFF. CDR3 nucleotide sequence: TGCAGTGCTAGGGACAACAATGAGCAGTTCTTC.